This TCR beta chain appears in the sequencing data of a study of CD8+ T cells in alopecia areata. As for this clone: What it binds is not known.

This CDR3 has 15 residues. V was cut by 0 bases and J by 2 bases, with 11 bases left in between. Germline CDR1 SGDLS, CDR2 YYNGEE. Study findings and constraints: Across lesional scalp, and particularly alopecia totalis/universalis, clonality surpassed that of normal scalp.

In each case, RNA was isolated and then reverse transcribed into cDNA as the sequencing template. The data were produced by immunoSEQ multiplex PCR, yet TCRdb's version contains in-frame clones alone and is incomplete. The sample shows hundreds of thousands of clones, 57% of them seen only once. The chain uses TRBV9 and TRBJ1-2; no definite D call. The source material was CD4+ T cells sorted from blood, sampled at week 0. This receptor was obtained from a human donor with alopecia areata. The CDR3 loop is CASSVAVRGNYGYTF. The CDR3, as DNA: TGTGCCAGCAGCGTAGCTGTTCGTGGAAACTATGGCTACACCTTC.